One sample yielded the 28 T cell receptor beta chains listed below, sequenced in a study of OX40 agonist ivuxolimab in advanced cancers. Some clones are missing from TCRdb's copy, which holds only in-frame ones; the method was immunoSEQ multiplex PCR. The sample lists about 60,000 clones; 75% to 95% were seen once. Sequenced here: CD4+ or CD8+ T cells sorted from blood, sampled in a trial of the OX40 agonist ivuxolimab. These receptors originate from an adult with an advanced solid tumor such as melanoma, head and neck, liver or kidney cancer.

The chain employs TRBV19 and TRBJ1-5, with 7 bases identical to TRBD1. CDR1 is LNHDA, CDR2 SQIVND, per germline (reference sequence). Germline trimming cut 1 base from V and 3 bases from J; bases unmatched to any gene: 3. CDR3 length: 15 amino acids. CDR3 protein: CASSIAGQYNQPQHF. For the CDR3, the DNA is TGTGCCAGTAGTATAGCGGGACAGTACAATCAGCCCCAGCATTTT.

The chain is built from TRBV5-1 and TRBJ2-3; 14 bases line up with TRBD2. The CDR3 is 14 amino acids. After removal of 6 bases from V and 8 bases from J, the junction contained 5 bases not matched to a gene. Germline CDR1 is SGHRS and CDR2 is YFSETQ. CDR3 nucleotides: TGCGCCAGCACGAACGGACTAGCGGGAGGTACGCAGTATTTT. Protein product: CASTNGLAGGTQYF.

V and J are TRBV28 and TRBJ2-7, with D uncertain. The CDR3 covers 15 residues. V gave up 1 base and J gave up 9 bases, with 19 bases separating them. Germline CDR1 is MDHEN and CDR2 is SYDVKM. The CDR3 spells CASSLSPPVRPGQYF. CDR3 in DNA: TGTGCCAGCAGTTTATCCCCCCCCGTGCGCCCCGGGCAGTACTTC.

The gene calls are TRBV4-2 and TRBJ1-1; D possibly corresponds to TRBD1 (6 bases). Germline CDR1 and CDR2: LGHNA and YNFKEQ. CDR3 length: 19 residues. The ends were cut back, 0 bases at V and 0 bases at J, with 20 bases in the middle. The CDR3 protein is CASSQDRRTVSFMNTEAFF. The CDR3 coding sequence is TGTGCCAGCAGCCAAGATAGGCGGACAGTTTCTTTTATGAACACTGAAGCTTTCTTT.

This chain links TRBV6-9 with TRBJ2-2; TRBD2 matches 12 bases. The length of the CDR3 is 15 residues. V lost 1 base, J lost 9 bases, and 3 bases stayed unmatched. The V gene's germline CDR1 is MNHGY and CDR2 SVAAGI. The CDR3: CASSYLTSGSRELFF. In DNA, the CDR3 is TGTGCCAGCAGTTATTTGACTAGCGGGAGCCGGGAGCTGTTTTTT.

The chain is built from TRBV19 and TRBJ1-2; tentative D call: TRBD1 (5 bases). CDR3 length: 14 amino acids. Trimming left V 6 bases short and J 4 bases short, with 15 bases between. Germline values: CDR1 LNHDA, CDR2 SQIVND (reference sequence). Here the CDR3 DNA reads TGTGCCAGTAGATACCAGACAGCCTCCTATGGCTACACCTTC. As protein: CASRYQTASYGYTF.

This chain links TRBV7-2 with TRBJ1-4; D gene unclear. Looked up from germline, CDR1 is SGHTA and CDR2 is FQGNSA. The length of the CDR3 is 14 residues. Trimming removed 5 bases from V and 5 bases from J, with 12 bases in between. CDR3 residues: CASSPGPTNEKLFF. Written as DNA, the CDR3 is TGTGCCAGCAGCCCAGGACCGACGAATGAAAAACTGTTTTTT.

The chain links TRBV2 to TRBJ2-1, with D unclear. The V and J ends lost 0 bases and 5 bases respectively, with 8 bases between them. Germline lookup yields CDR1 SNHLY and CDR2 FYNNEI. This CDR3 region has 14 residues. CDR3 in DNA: TGTGCCAGCAGTGAAGCGCTTCGGGACAATGAGCAGTTCTTC. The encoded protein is CASSEALRDNEQFF.

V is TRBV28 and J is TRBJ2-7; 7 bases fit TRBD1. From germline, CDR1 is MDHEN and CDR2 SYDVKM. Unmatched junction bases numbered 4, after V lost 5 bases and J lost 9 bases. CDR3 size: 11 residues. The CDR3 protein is CASSDHRGQYF. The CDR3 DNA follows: TGTGCCAGCAGTGACCACAGGGGGCAGTACTTC.

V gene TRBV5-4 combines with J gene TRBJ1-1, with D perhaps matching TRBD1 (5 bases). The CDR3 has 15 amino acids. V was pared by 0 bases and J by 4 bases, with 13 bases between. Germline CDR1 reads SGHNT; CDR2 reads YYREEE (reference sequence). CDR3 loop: CASSLGPPGSTEAFF. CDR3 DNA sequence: TGTGCCAGCAGCTTGGGGCCCCCAGGGTCCACTGAAGCTTTCTTT.

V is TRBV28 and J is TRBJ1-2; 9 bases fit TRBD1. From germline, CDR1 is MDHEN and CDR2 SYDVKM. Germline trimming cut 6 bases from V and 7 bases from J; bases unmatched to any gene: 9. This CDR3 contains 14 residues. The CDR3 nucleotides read TGTGCCAGCAGCCCCGGGACAGGGTACCGTGGCTACACCTTC. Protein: CASSPGTGYRGYTF.

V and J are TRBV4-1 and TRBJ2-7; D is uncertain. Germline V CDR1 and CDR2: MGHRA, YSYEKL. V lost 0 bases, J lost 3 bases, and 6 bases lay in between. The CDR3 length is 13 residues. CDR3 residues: CASSQELHYEQYF. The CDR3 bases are TGCGCCAGCAGCCAAGAGTTGCACTACGAGCAGTACTTC.

CDR3 sequence reads: CASSPTRTGTDTQYF. In nucleotides, the CDR3 is TGTGCCAGCAGCCCCACCCGGACAGGGACAGATACGCAGTATTTT. This chain joins TRBV7-2 and TRBJ2-3; TRBD1 aligns across 8 bases. Germline-derived CDR1 and CDR2 are SGHTA and FQGNSA. This CDR3 spans 15 amino acids. Unmatched junction bases numbered 7, after V lost 5 bases and J lost 3 bases.

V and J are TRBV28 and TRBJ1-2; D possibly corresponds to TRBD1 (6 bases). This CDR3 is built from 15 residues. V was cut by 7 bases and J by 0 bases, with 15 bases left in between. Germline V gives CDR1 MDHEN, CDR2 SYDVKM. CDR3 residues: CASNYNGQPNYGYTF. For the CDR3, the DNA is TGTGCCAGCAATTATAACGGACAGCCTAACTATGGCTACACCTTC.

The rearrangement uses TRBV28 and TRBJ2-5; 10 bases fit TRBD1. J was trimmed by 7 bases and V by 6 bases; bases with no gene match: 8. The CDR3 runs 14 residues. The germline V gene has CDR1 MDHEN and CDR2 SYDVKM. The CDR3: CASSPGQGLGTQYF. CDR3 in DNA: TGTGCCAGCAGCCCGGGACAGGGGTTAGGGACCCAGTACTTC.

The CDR3 nucleotides are TGTGCCAGCAGCTTAGGGTTCCCTGGGGCCAACGTCCTGACTTTC. Its translation: CASSLGFPGANVLTF. This chain connects TRBV7-2 to TRBJ2-6; D is ambiguous. Trimming left V 1 base short and J 2 bases short, with 6 bases between. The CDR3 is 15 residues long. The germline CDR1 and CDR2 sequences are SGHTA and FQGNSA. The whole variable domain, remainder taken from reference TRBV7-2 and TRBJ2-6, is GAGVSQSPSNKVTEKGKDVELRCDPISGHTALYWYRQSLGQGLEFLIYFQGNSAPDKSGLPSDRFSAERTGGSVSTLTIQRTQQEDSAVYLCASSLGFPGANVLTFGAGSRLTVL.

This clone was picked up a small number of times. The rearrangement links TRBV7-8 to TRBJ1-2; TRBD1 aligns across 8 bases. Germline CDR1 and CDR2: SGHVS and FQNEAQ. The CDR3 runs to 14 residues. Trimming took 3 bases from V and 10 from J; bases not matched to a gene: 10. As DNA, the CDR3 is TGTGCCAGCAGCTTGGTGAGGACAGGGCTAGACTACACCTTC. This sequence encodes CASSLVRTGLDYTF.

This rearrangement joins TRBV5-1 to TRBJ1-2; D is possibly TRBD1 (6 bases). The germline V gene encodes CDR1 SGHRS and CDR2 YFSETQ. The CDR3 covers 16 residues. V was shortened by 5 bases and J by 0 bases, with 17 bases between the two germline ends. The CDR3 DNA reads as TGCGCCAGCAGTTTACTCGGGACAACAACTAACTATGGCTACACCTTC. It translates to CASSLLGTTTNYGYTF.

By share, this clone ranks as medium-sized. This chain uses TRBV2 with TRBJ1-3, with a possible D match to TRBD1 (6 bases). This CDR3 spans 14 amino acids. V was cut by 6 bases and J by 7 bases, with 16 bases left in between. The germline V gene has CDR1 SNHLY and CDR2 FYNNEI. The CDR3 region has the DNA TGTGCCAGCAGACCCTCTACAGGGAGGAACACCATATATTTT. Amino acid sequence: CASRPSTGRNTIYF.

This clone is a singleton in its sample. The CDR3 nucleotides read TGCGCCAGCAGCTTGGCCGGAGCCGGGGGAGAGACCCAGTACTTC. It specifies CASSLAGAGGETQYF. V usage is TRBV5-1 and J usage is TRBJ2-5; weak D call: TRBD2 (6 bases). The V gene lost 0 bases and the J gene lost 4 bases, with 13 bases spanning the gap. The germline V gene encodes CDR1 SGHRS and CDR2 YFSETQ. The CDR3 extends over 15 amino acids.

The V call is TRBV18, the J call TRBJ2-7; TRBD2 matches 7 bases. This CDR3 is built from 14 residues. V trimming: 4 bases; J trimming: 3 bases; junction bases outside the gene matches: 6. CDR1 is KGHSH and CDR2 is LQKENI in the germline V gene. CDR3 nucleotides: TGTGCCAGCTCACAAGGGAGGGGCCTCTACGAGCAGTACTTC. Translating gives CASSQGRGLYEQYF.

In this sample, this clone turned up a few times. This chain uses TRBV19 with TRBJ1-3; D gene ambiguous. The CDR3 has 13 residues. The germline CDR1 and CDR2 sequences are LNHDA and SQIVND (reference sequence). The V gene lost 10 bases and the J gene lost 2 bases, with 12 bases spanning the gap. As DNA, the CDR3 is TGTGCCACCCGTCAGGCTGCTGGAAACACCATATATTTT. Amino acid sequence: CATRQAAGNTIYF.

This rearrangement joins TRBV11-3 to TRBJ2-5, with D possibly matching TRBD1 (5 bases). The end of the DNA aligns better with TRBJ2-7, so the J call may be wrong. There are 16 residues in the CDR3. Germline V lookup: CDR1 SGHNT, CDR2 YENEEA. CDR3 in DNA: TGTGCCAGCAGCTTCGGGCCGGCAGGGAACTCCTACGAGCAGTACTTC. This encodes CASSFGPAGNSYEQYF.

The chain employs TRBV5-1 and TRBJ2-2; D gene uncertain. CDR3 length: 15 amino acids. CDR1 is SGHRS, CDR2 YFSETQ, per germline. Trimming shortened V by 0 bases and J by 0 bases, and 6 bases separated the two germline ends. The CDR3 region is CASSLAPSNTGELFF. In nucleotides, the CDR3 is TGCGCCAGCAGCTTGGCGCCTTCGAACACCGGGGAGCTGTTTTTT.

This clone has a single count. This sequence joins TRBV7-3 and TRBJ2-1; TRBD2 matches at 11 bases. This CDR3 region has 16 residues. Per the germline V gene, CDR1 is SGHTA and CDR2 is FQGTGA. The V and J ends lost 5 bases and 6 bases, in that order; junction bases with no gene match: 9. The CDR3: CASSQKGLAEGNEQFF. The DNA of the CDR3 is TGTGCCAGCAGCCAAAAGGGACTAGCGGAGGGCAATGAGCAGTTCTTC.

The CDR3 protein is CASTLTDRNYYEQYF. The CDR3 coding sequence is TGTGCCAGCACCTTGACGGACAGGAACTACTACGAGCAGTACTTC. The chain employs TRBV7-3 and TRBJ2-7; 7 bases match TRBD1. Looked up from germline, CDR1 is SGHTA and CDR2 is FQGTGA. The V segment lost 7 bases and the J segment 3 bases; nucleotides outside the gene matches: 12. CDR3 size: 15 residues.

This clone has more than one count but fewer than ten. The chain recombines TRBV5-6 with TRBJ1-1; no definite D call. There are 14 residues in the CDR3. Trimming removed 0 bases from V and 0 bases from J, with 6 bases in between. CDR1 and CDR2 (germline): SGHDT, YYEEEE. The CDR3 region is CASSLGALNTEAFF. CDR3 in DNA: TGTGCCAGCAGCTTGGGGGCGTTGAACACTGAAGCTTTCTTT.

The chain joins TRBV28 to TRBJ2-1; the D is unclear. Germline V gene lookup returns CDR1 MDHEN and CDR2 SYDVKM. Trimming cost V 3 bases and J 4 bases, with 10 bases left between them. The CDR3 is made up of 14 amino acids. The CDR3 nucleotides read TGTGCCAGCAGTTTCGGCGGCAAGTACAATGAGCAGTTCTTC. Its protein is CASSFGGKYNEQFF.